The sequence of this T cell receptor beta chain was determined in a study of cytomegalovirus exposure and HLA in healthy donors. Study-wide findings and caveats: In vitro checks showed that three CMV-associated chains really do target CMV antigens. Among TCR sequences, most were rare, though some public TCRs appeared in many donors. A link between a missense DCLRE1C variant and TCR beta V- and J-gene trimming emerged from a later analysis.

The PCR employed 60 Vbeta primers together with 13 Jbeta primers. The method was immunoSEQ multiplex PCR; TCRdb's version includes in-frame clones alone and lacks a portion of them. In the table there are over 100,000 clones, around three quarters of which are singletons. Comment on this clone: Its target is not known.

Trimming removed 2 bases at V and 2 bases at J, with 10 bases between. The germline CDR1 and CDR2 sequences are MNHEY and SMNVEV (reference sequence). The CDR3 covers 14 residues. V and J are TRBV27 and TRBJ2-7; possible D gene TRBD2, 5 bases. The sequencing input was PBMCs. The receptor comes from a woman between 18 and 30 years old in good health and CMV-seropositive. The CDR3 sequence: CASSLSGRTYEQYF. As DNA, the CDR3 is TGTGCCAGCAGTTTAAGTGGGAGAACCTACGAGCAGTACTTC.